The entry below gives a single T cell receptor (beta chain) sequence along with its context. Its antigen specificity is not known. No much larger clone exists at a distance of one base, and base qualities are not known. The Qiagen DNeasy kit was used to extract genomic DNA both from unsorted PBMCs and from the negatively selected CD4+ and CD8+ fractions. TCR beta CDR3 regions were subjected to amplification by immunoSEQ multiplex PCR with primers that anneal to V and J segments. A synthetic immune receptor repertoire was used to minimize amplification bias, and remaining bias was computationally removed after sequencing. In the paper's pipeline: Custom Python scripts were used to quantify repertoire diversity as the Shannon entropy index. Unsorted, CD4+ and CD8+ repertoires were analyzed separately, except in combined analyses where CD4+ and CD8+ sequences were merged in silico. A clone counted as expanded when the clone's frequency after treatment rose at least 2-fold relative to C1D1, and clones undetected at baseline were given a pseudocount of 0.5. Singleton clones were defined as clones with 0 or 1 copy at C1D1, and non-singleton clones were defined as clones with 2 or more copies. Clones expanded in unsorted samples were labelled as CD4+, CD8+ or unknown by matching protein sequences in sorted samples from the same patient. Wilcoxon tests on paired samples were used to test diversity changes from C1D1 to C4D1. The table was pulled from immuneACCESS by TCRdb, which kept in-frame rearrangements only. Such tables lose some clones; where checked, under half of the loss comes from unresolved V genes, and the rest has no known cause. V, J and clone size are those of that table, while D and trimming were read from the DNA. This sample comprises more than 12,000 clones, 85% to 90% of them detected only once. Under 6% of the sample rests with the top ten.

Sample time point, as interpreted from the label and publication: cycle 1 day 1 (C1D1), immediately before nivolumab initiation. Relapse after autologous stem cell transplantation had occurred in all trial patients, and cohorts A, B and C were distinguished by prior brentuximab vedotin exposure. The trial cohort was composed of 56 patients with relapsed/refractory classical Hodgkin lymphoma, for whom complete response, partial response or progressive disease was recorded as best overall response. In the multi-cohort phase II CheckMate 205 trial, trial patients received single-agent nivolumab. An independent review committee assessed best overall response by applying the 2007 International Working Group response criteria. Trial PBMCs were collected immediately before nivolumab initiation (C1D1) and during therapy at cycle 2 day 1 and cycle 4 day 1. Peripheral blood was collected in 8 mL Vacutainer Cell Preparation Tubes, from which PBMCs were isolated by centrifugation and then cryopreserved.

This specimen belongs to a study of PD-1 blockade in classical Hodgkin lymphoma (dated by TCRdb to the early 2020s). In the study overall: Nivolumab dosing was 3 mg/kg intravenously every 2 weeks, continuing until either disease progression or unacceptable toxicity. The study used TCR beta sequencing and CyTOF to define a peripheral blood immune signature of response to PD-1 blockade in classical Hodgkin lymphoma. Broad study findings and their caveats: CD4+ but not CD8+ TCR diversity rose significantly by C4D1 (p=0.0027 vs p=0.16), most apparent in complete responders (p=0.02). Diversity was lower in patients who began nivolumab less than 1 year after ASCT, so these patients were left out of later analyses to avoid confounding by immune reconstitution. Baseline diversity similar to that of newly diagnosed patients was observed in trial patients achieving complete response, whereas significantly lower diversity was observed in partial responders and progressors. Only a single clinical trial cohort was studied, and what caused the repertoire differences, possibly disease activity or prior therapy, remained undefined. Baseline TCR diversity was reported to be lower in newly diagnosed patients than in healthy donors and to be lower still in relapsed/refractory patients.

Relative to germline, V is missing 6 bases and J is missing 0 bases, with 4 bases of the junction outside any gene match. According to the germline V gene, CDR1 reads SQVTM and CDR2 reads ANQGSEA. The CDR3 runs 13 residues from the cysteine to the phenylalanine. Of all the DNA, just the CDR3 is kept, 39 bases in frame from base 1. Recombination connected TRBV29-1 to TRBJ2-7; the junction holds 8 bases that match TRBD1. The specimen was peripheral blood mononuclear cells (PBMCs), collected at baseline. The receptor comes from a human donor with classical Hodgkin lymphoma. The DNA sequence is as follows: TGCAGCGTCCTGGACAGGGACTCCTACGAGCAGTACTTC. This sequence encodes CSVLDRDSYEQYF.